This T cell receptor beta chain was found in a study of technical replicates of blood from a few donors. Clones were read by immunoSEQ multiplex PCR, and TCRdb kept only the in-frame ones, dropping some. The sample consists of about 79,000 clones, 94% of them appearing once. The V gene's germline CDR1 is SGHNT and CDR2 YYREEE (reference sequence). This CDR3 has 15 amino acids. Trimming removed 0 bases at V and 0 bases at J, with 4 bases between. The specimen was T cells isolated from PBMCs. The chain combines TRBV5-4 with TRBJ2-6; the D is unclear. This clonotype was sampled from a human donor in good health. CDR3 sequence (DNA): TGTGCCAGCAGCTTGGTTAGCTCTGGGGCCAACGTCCTGACTTTC. The encoded protein is CASSLVSSGANVLTF.